The T cell receptor beta chain under discussion was sequenced for a study of cytomegalovirus exposure and HLA in healthy donors. As concerns this clone: Its antigen is as yet unknown.

General study results and limits: As a later analysis revealed, the rate of TCR association differed by HLA locus, with DRB1 most and HLA-C fewest.

Primers for the PCR totalled 60 Vbeta and 13 Jbeta. Here immunoSEQ multiplex PCR was the method, and the copy in TCRdb shows in-frame clones only, minus some. Of under 150,000 clones listed, roughly 80% were seen once; the top ten hold over 1%. Germline-derived CDR1 and CDR2 are LNHDA and SQIVND (reference sequence). V lost 4 bases to trimming and J lost 6 bases; unmatched junction nucleotides: 12. This CDR3 is built from 16 residues. V is TRBV19 and J is TRBJ2-7, with TRBD2 matching 10 bases. This receptor was identified in a boy aged 5-17 years in good health and CMV-seronegative. The sample taken for sequencing was PBMCs. The CDR3 DNA reads as TGTGCCAGTAGTAACCTAGCGGGAGTGAGGGGTGGCGAGCAGTACTTC. It is translated as CASSNLAGVRGGEQYF.